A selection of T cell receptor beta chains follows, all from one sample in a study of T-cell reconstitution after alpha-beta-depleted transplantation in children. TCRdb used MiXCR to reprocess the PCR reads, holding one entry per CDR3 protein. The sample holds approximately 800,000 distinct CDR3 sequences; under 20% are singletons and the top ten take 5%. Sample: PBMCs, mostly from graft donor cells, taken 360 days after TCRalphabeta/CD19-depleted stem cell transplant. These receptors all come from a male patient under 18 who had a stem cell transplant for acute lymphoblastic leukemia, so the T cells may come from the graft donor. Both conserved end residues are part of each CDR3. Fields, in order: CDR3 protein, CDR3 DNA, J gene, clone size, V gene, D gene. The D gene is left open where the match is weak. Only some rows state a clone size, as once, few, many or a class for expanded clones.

CDR3 protein: CASSQVWGTSGRVDTQYF; CDR3 DNA: TGCGCCAGCAGCCAAGTTTGGGGGACTAGCGGGAGGGTGGATACGCAGTATTTT; J gene: TRBJ2-3; clone size: NA; V gene: TRBV4-1; D gene: TRBD2
CDR3 protein: CASSQQLTDETQYF; CDR3 DNA: TGTGCCAGCAGCCAGCAACTAACCGATGAGACCCAGTACTTC; J gene: TRBJ2-5; clone size: few; V gene: TRBV14; D gene: NA
CDR3 protein: CASSEGGTGNVEAFF; CDR3 DNA: TGTGCCAGCAGTGAAGGGGGGACGGGGAATGTTGAAGCTTTCTTT; J gene: TRBJ1-1; clone size: few; V gene: TRBV6-1; D gene: NA
CDR3 protein: CASSLKPPGTSGSYEQYF; CDR3 DNA: TGCGCCAGCAGCCTGAAACCCCCCGGGACTAGCGGGAGCTACGAGCAGTACTTC; J gene: TRBJ2-7; clone size: few; V gene: TRBV5-1; D gene: TRBD2
CDR3 protein: CSARDWGQGYERYF; CDR3 DNA: TGCAGTGCTAGAGATTGGGGACAGGGATACGAGCGGTACTTC; J gene: TRBJ2-7; clone size: few; V gene: TRBV20-1; D gene: TRBD1
CDR3 protein: CSARRQDTQYF; CDR3 DNA: TGCAGTGCTAGACGACAAGATACGCAGTATTTT; J gene: TRBJ2-3; clone size: few; V gene: TRBV20-1; D gene: NA
CDR3 protein: CASSYSPVLDSNQPQHF; CDR3 DNA: TGTGCCAGCAGTTACTCTCCGGTTCTCGATAGCAATCAGCCCCAGCATTTT; J gene: TRBJ1-5; clone size: NA; V gene: TRBV6-5; D gene: NA
CDR3 protein: CSAEGQGYYNEQFF; CDR3 DNA: TGCAGCGCTGAGGGACAGGGGTATTACAATGAGCAGTTCTTC; J gene: TRBJ2-1; clone size: many; V gene: TRBV29-1; D gene: TRBD1
CDR3 protein: CASSLEGRDEQFF; CDR3 DNA: TGTGCCAGCAGCTTAGAGGGTCGCGATGAGCAGTTCTTC; J gene: TRBJ2-1; clone size: NA; V gene: TRBV7-9; D gene: NA
CDR3 protein: CSASRENTGELFF; CDR3 DNA: TGCAGTGCTAGCAGGGAGAACACCGGGGAGCTGTTTTTT; J gene: TRBJ2-2; clone size: NA; V gene: TRBV20-1; D gene: NA
CDR3 protein: CASSPQGEWEKTQYF; CDR3 DNA: TGTGCCAGCAGCCCACAAGGAGAGTGGGAGAAGACCCAGTACTTC; J gene: TRBJ2-5; clone size: few; V gene: TRBV7-9; D gene: NA
CDR3 protein: CASSYGRTGHPELFF; CDR3 DNA: TGTGCCAGCAGTTACGGGCGAACAGGGCATCCGGAGCTGTTTTTT; J gene: TRBJ2-2; clone size: few; V gene: TRBV6-5; D gene: NA
CDR3 protein: CSVVGANEQFF; CDR3 DNA: TGCAGCGTTGTCGGGGCCAATGAGCAGTTCTTC; J gene: TRBJ2-1; clone size: many; V gene: TRBV29-1; D gene: NA
CDR3 protein: CASSLSGTGSRRVIYEQYF; CDR3 DNA: TGTGCCAGCTCACTTTCCGGGACAGGGTCTCGACGGGTTATCTACGAGCAGTACTTC; J gene: TRBJ2-7; clone size: NA; V gene: TRBV18; D gene: TRBD1
CDR3 protein: CASSLDLTYEQYF; CDR3 DNA: TGTGCCAGCAGCCTGGACCTTACCTACGAGCAGTACTTC; J gene: TRBJ2-7; clone size: NA; V gene: TRBV7-7; D gene: NA
CDR3 protein: CAVRDRGRNEQFF; CDR3 DNA: TGTGCCGTACGGGACAGGGGTAGGAATGAGCAGTTCTTC; J gene: TRBJ2-1; clone size: few; V gene: TRBV12-3/TRBV12-4; D gene: TRBD1
CDR3 protein: CASRHDACTDTQYF; CDR3 DNA: TGTGCCAGCAGACATGACGCCTGCACAGATACGCAGTATTTT; J gene: TRBJ2-3; clone size: NA; V gene: TRBV21-1; D gene: NA
CDR3 protein: CASSSQQGSYNSPLHF; CDR3 DNA: TGTGCCAGCAGTTCTCAACAGGGGTCATATAATTCACCCCTCCACTTT; J gene: TRBJ1-6; clone size: NA; V gene: TRBV6-5; D gene: TRBD1
CDR3 protein: CASSQETVWRQETQYF; CDR3 DNA: TGTGCCAGCAGCCAAGAAACGGTATGGCGTCAAGAGACCCAGTACTTC; J gene: TRBJ2-5; clone size: NA; V gene: TRBV3-1; D gene: NA
CDR3 protein: CASNNLLEGGRSQETQYF; CDR3 DNA: TGTGCCAGCAACAACCTTCTAGAGGGGGGCCGTTCCCAAGAGACCCAGTACTTC; J gene: TRBJ2-5; clone size: NA; V gene: TRBV3-1; D gene: NA
CDR3 protein: CATSGAGVGETQYF; CDR3 DNA: TGTGCCACCAGCGGTGCGGGAGTTGGGGAGACCCAGTACTTC; J gene: TRBJ2-5; clone size: few; V gene: TRBV15; D gene: TRBD2
CDR3 protein: CASSLLANLVLSGNEQFF; CDR3 DNA: TGTGCCAGCAGCTTACTTGCTAACTTAGTCCTGTCTGGGAATGAGCAGTTCTTC; J gene: TRBJ2-1; clone size: NA; V gene: TRBV11-1; D gene: NA
CDR3 protein: CASSLVYGGDGAFF; CDR3 DNA: TGCGCCAGCAGCTTGGTTTACGGGGGCGACGGAGCTTTCTTT; J gene: TRBJ1-1; clone size: few; V gene: TRBV5-1; D gene: NA
CDR3 protein: CASRGLAGVAGELFF; CDR3 DNA: TGCGCCAGCCGCGGACTAGCGGGAGTGGCGGGGGAGCTGTTTTTT; J gene: TRBJ2-2; clone size: NA; V gene: TRBV10-2; D gene: TRBD2
CDR3 protein: CASSLTSPDTQYF; CDR3 DNA: TGCGCCAGCAGCTTGACGTCCCCAGATACGCAGTATTTT; J gene: TRBJ2-3; clone size: few; V gene: TRBV5-1; D gene: NA
CDR3 protein: CSARDDAPVWYNEQFF; CDR3 DNA: TGCAGTGCTAGAGACGACGCCCCCGTCTGGTACAATGAGCAGTTCTTC; J gene: TRBJ2-1; clone size: few; V gene: TRBV20-1; D gene: NA
CDR3 protein: CSGTAIGPGEQYF; CDR3 DNA: TGCAGTGGTACCGCGATTGGACCGGGGGAGCAGTATTTT; J gene: TRBJ2-3; clone size: few; V gene: TRBV20-1; D gene: NA
CDR3 protein: CASYAQGGRGKQYF; CDR3 DNA: TGTGCCAGCTACGCACAGGGGGGAAGAGGTAAGCAGTACTTC; J gene: TRBJ2-7; clone size: NA; V gene: TRBV27; D gene: TRBD1
CDR3 protein: CASSLTFSYEQYF; CDR3 DNA: TGTGCCAGCAGCTTAACTTTCTCCTACGAGCAGTACTTC; J gene: TRBJ2-7; clone size: few; V gene: TRBV7-2; D gene: NA
CDR3 protein: CASSFRRDTDTQYF; CDR3 DNA: TGTGCCAGCAGCTTTCGGAGGGATACAGATACGCAGTATTTT; J gene: TRBJ2-3; clone size: few; V gene: TRBV5-8; D gene: NA
CDR3 protein: CASSRFPSGSDTGELFF; CDR3 DNA: TGTGCCAGCAGCCGATTTCCTAGCGGGTCAGACACCGGGGAGCTGTTTTTT; J gene: TRBJ2-2; clone size: few; V gene: TRBV11-2; D gene: TRBD2
CDR3 protein: CSANPRTVLAGEGNEQYF; CDR3 DNA: TGCAGTGCCAACCCCCGAACCGTACTAGCGGGAGAGGGGAACGAGCAGTACTTC; J gene: TRBJ2-7; clone size: NA; V gene: TRBV20-1; D gene: TRBD2
CDR3 protein: CASSSGTGVRWAQETQYF; CDR3 DNA: TGTGCCAGCAGCTCGGGGACAGGGGTTAGATGGGCCCAAGAGACCCAGTACTTC; J gene: TRBJ2-5; clone size: few; V gene: TRBV11-1; D gene: TRBD1
CDR3 protein: CASSSEAGGVYEQYF; CDR3 DNA: TGTGCCAGCAGCTCGGAAGCGGGAGGAGTCTACGAGCAGTACTTC; J gene: TRBJ2-7; clone size: few; V gene: TRBV7-3; D gene: TRBD2
CDR3 protein: CASSDRGRGRDTEAFF; CDR3 DNA: TGTGCCAGCAGTGACCGGGGTAGGGGAAGGGACACTGAAGCTTTCTTT; J gene: TRBJ1-1; clone size: NA; V gene: TRBV6-4; D gene: NA
CDR3 protein: CASSFNGDTQYF; CDR3 DNA: TGTGCCAGCAGTTTCAATGGGGATACGCAGTATTTT; J gene: TRBJ2-3; clone size: few; V gene: TRBV4-2; D gene: NA
CDR3 protein: CASSLGSFRSGANVLTF; CDR3 DNA: TGTGCCAGCAGTTTAGGGTCCTTCCGCTCTGGGGCCAACGTCCTGACTTTC; J gene: TRBJ2-6; clone size: NA; V gene: TRBV27; D gene: NA
CDR3 protein: CASSSLEGGSYEQYF; CDR3 DNA: TGTGCCAGCAGCTCCCTCGAGGGGGGATCCTACGAGCAGTACTTC; J gene: TRBJ2-7; clone size: NA; V gene: TRBV7-8; D gene: NA
CDR3 protein: CASSVEGRTYGYTF; CDR3 DNA: TGTGCCAGCAGCGTAGAGGGGCGGACCTATGGCTACACCTTC; J gene: TRBJ1-2; clone size: NA; V gene: TRBV9; D gene: NA
CDR3 protein: CASSRGGQGRPIMNSPLHF; CDR3 DNA: TGTGCCAGCAGTCGAGGGGGACAGGGGCGCCCCATAATGAATTCACCCCTCCACTTT; J gene: TRBJ1-6; clone size: NA; V gene: TRBV6-2/TRBV6-3; D gene: TRBD1
CDR3 protein: CSARTYRDTGELFF; CDR3 DNA: TGCAGTGCTAGAACCTACAGGGACACCGGGGAGCTGTTTTTT; J gene: TRBJ2-2; clone size: few; V gene: TRBV20-1; D gene: NA
CDR3 protein: CASSVRLAGGRSYNEQFF; CDR3 DNA: TGTGCCAGCAGCGTCCGGCTAGCGGGAGGGAGGTCCTACAATGAGCAGTTCTTC; J gene: TRBJ2-1; clone size: few; V gene: TRBV5-6; D gene: TRBD2
CDR3 protein: CASSHPWGGHYEQYF; CDR3 DNA: TGTGCCAGCAGCCACCCCTGGGGAGGGCACTACGAGCAGTACTTC; J gene: TRBJ2-7; clone size: few; V gene: TRBV14; D gene: TRBD2
CDR3 protein: CASSFGQGGNEQYF; CDR3 DNA: TGTGCCAGCAGCTTCGGACAGGGTGGAAACGAGCAGTACTTC; J gene: TRBJ2-7; clone size: NA; V gene: TRBV5-5; D gene: TRBD1
CDR3 protein: CASSSPGLAGAYEQYF; CDR3 DNA: TGTGCCAGCAGTAGTCCCGGACTAGCGGGAGCCTACGAGCAGTACTTC; J gene: TRBJ2-7; clone size: few; V gene: TRBV6-5; D gene: TRBD2
CDR3 protein: CASSYIDPATNEKLFF; CDR3 DNA: TGCGCCAGCAGCTATATCGATCCCGCAACTAATGAAAAACTGTTTTTT; J gene: TRBJ1-4; clone size: NA; V gene: TRBV4-1; D gene: NA
CDR3 protein: CASSHTTGRYQETQYF; CDR3 DNA: TGTGCCAGCTCACATACGACAGGACGGTACCAAGAGACCCAGTACTTC; J gene: TRBJ2-5; clone size: few; V gene: TRBV18; D gene: NA
CDR3 protein: CSVAQNIQYF; CDR3 DNA: TGCAGCGTCGCCCAAAACATTCAGTACTTC; J gene: TRBJ2-4; clone size: NA; V gene: TRBV29-1; D gene: NA
CDR3 protein: CTISSLGSGRARTDTQYF; CDR3 DNA: TGTACCATCAGTTCCTTGGGAAGCGGGAGGGCCCGCACAGATACGCAGTATTTT; J gene: TRBJ2-3; clone size: NA; V gene: TRBV12-3/TRBV12-4; D gene: TRBD2
CDR3 protein: CASSQGGGTTYNEQFF; CDR3 DNA: TGCGCCAGCAGCCAAGGTGGTGGGACAACTTACAATGAGCAGTTCTTC; J gene: TRBJ2-1; clone size: NA; V gene: TRBV4-1; D gene: NA
CDR3 protein: CASSHRIANTEAFF; CDR3 DNA: TGTGCCAGCAGTCATCGAATAGCGAACACTGAAGCTTTCTTT; J gene: TRBJ1-1; clone size: few; V gene: TRBV7-2; D gene: NA
CDR3 protein: CASSYSFSQEAFF; CDR3 DNA: TGTGCCAGCAGTTACAGCTTCTCTCAAGAAGCTTTCTTT; J gene: TRBJ1-1; clone size: few; V gene: TRBV6-5; D gene: NA
CDR3 protein: CASSQDSSRNTIYF; CDR3 DNA: TGCGCCAGCAGCCAAGACAGTTCGAGAAACACCATATATTTT; J gene: TRBJ1-3; clone size: few; V gene: TRBV4-1; D gene: NA
CDR3 protein: CASSKKTSGRHTQYF; CDR3 DNA: TGTGCCAGCAGCAAAAAAACTAGCGGGAGGCATACGCAGTATTTT; J gene: TRBJ2-3; clone size: NA; V gene: TRBV21-1; D gene: NA
CDR3 protein: CASSTIHYRGGGTGELFF; CDR3 DNA: TGTGCCAGCAGTACAATCCATTACAGGGGTGGAGGAACCGGGGAGCTGTTTTTT; J gene: TRBJ2-2; clone size: NA; V gene: TRBV6-1; D gene: TRBD1
CDR3 protein: CASSLTLGLAGDAVSEQFF; CDR3 DNA: TGCGCCAGCAGCTTGACCCTCGGACTAGCGGGAGATGCGGTGAGTGAGCAGTTCTTC; J gene: TRBJ2-1; clone size: few; V gene: TRBV5-1; D gene: TRBD2
CDR3 protein: CASSVQGPLGNEQFF; CDR3 DNA: TGCGCCAGCAGCGTACAGGGCCCCTTGGGCAATGAGCAGTTCTTC; J gene: TRBJ2-1; clone size: NA; V gene: TRBV5-1; D gene: NA